Following are 14 T cell receptor beta chains from one sample sequenced in a study of blood T cell repertoires in COVID-19. The assay was immunoSEQ multiplex PCR, and TCRdb's table has in-frame clones only and misses some. Here the sample spans 50,000 to 70,000 clones, approximately 86% being singletons. Sequenced material: peripheral blood. Source of these receptors: a human donor with active COVID-19. The donor label of this sample is uncertain.

The rearrangement joins TRBV11-2 to TRBJ2-5, with 12 bases aligning to TRBD1. J was trimmed by 7 bases and V by 5 bases; bases with no gene match: 8. CDR3 size: 15 residues. Germline V lookup: CDR1 SGHAT, CDR2 FQNNGV. CDR3 nucleotides: TGTGCCAGCAGCATACGCTTGGGACAGGGGGCGACCCAGTACTTC. Encoded protein: CASSIRLGQGATQYF.

The V and J genes are TRBV11-2 and TRBJ2-3; D is unresolved. Per germline, CDR1 SGHAT and CDR2 FQNNGV. This CDR3 spans 14 amino acids. The V end was cut by 2 bases, the J end by 1 base, with 7 bases between. The chain's CDR3 is CASSLYTRTDTQYF. The CDR3 region has the DNA TGTGCCAGCAGCTTATATACTCGCACAGATACGCAGTATTTT.

The CDR3 spells CASSTGTSGYEQYF. The CDR3 nucleotides read TGTGCCAGTAGTACCGGGACTAGCGGGTACGAGCAGTACTTC. The chain carries TRBV19 and TRBJ2-7; TRBD2 matches at 12 bases. V lost 4 bases to trimming and J lost 4 bases; unmatched junction nucleotides: 2. Germline V CDR1 and CDR2: LNHDA, SQIVND (reference sequence). CDR3 length: 14 amino acids.

The rearrangement links TRBV18 to TRBJ1-1; TRBD1 aligns across 8 bases. The ends lost 5 bases at V and 3 bases at J; junction bases unmatched: 5. Germline-derived CDR1 and CDR2 are KGHSH and LQKENI. The CDR3 totals 14 residues. CDR3: CASSGQGGDTEAFF. The CDR3, as DNA: TGTGCCAGCTCAGGACAGGGAGGGGACACTGAAGCTTTCTTT. Using reference TRBV18 and TRBJ1-1 for the parts outside the CDR3, the full variable domain is NAGVMQNPRHLVRRRGQEARLRCSPMKGHSHVYWYRQLPEEGLKFMVYLQKENIIDESGMPKERFSAEFPKEGPSILRIQQVVRGDSAAYFCASSGQGGDTEAFFGQGTRLTVV.

The rearrangement links TRBV7-2 to TRBJ2-1; TRBD2 matches at 12 bases. CDR3 length equals 17 residues. The J segment lost 3 bases and the V segment lost 0 bases, leaving 3 bases of the junction unmatched. Germline loops: CDR1 SGHTA, CDR2 FQGNSA. The CDR3 DNA is TGTGCCAGCAGCTTAGCCCCGGGACTAGCGGGCTACAATGAGCAGTTCTTC. This gives the protein CASSLAPGLAGYNEQFF.

The chain carries TRBV10-2 and TRBJ2-1, with TRBD1 matching 9 bases. The CDR3 runs 15 residues. Per the germline V gene, CDR1 is WSHSY and CDR2 is SAAADI. V was clipped by 6 bases and J by 6 bases; unmatched bases: 9. The CDR3 region has the DNA TGCGCCAGCAGCCCCGGGACAGGGTATGGCAATGAGCAGTTCTTC. This codes for CASSPGTGYGNEQFF.

This chain joins TRBV6-5 and TRBJ2-2, with D perhaps TRBD2 (5 bases). Per the germline V gene, CDR1 is MNHEY and CDR2 is SVGAGI. V was pared by 3 bases and J by 7 bases, with 12 bases between. CDR3 size: 14 residues. The CDR3 region has the DNA TGTGCCAGCAGTTATCGGGATTGGGTCGGGGAGCTGTTTTTT. This translates into CASSYRDWVGELFF.

The table lists this clone with a few counts. V usage is TRBV27 and J usage is TRBJ1-6; no clear D gene. V was clipped by 5 bases and J by 7 bases, with 15 bases between them. Germline V gene lookup returns CDR1 MNHEY and CDR2 SMNVEV (reference sequence). CDR3 length equals 15 residues. CDR3 in DNA: TGTGCCAGCAGTGCTTGGACTGTATCAAATTCACCCCTCCACTTT. It translates to CASSAWTVSNSPLHF.

V is TRBV12-3 or TRBV12-4 and J is TRBJ1-6; maybe TRBD1 (6 bases). V dropped 8 bases and J dropped 7 bases, with 12 bases sitting between them. This CDR3 spans 13 amino acids. CDR3 DNA: TGTGCCAGCCAAGACAGGAGAAATTCACCCCTCCACTTT. Amino acids: CASQDRRNSPLHF.

CDR3 protein: CASSYPPGTSLPYEQYF. DNA for the CDR3: TGTGCCAGCAGTTACCCGCCCGGGACTAGCCTGCCCTACGAGCAGTACTTC. The chain employs TRBV6-2 or TRBV6-3 and TRBJ2-7, with 9 bases aligning to TRBD2. The CDR3 runs to 17 residues. Germline V gives CDR1 MNHEY, CDR2 SVGEGT. Germline trimming cut 2 bases from V and 2 bases from J; bases unmatched to any gene: 10.

The V gene is TRBV19, the J gene TRBJ2-6; 12 bases align to TRBD2. J gave up 0 bases and V 4 bases, and 19 bases lay outside the gene matches. Per the germline V gene, CDR1 is LNHDA and CDR2 is SQIVND (reference sequence). The CDR3 totals 23 residues. In nucleotides, the CDR3 is TGTGCCAGTAGTACCGAACGGGAAATCGGGACTAGCGGGTCCAACTCTGGGGCCAACGTCCTGACTTTC. This sequence encodes CASSTEREIGTSGSNSGANVLTF.

Note on this clone: The same CDR3 also results from other DNA sequences found in this sample. The chain couples TRBV5-1 to TRBJ1-2; the match to TRBD1 covers 8 bases. Germline lookup yields CDR1 SGHRS and CDR2 YFSETQ. V trimming: 3 bases; J trimming: 3 bases; junction bases outside the gene matches: 1. The CDR3 is made up of 13 amino acids. The CDR3 region has the DNA TGCGCCAGCAGCTCGACAGGGGACTATGGCTACACCTTC. This translates into CASSSTGDYGYTF.

J is TRBJ1-5 and V is TRBV12-3 or TRBV12-4; D call uncertain. V was clipped by 4 bases and J by 4 bases, with 5 bases between them. The CDR3 extends over 12 amino acids. CDR3 DNA sequence: TGTGCCAGCAGTTCACGGAATCAGCCCCAGCATTTT. It translates to CASSSRNQPQHF.

The chain is built from TRBV6-5 and TRBJ2-7; 8 nucleotides agree with TRBD2. CDR3 length: 14 amino acids. V was pared by 0 bases and J by 4 bases, with 2 bases of the junction left unmatched. The germline gives CDR1 MNHEY, CDR2 SVGAGI. CDR3: CASSYSSGAYEQYF. Written as DNA, the CDR3 is TGTGCCAGCAGTTACTCTAGCGGGGCATACGAGCAGTACTTC.